The 17 T cell receptor beta chains below come from one sample, sequenced in a study of CD4 T cells in relation to SARS-CoV-2 and coronaviruses. Measured with immunoSEQ multiplex PCR; TCRdb has only the in-frame clones, and not every one. Here the sample spans just under 30,000 clones, about 76% being singletons. Unexposed donor CD4+ T cells date from about 2011-2018, before the COVID-19 pandemic. The cells were cultured for about ten days before CD4+ T cells were isolated. These receptors' targets are unknown. The specimen sequenced was CD4+ T cells from PBMCs, cultured in vitro. These TCRs come from a human donor in good health.

The V gene is TRBV19, the J gene TRBJ1-5; unclear D gene. Trimming left V 5 bases short and J 6 bases short, with 14 bases between. Germline V gives CDR1 LNHDA, CDR2 SQIVND (reference sequence). This CDR3 has 14 residues. The chain's CDR3 is CASSAQDLSQPQHF. CDR3 coding DNA: TGTGCCAGTAGTGCCCAGGACCTGTCTCAGCCCCAGCATTTT.

The V gene is TRBV5-1, the J gene TRBJ2-3; 7 bases agree with TRBD2. Trimming removed 3 bases from V and 4 bases from J; junction bases left unmatched: 2. This CDR3 has 13 residues. Germline-derived CDR1 and CDR2 are SGHRS and YFSETQ. The CDR3 DNA reads as TGCGCCAGCAGCTCACTAGCGTCAGATACGCAGTATTTT. Protein sequence: CASSSLASDTQYF. Full variable domain (outside the CDR3, taken from reference TRBV5-1 and TRBJ2-3): KAGVTQTPRYLIKTRGQQVTLSCSPISGHRSVSWYQQTPGQGLQFLFEYFSETQRNKGNFPGRFSGRQFSNSRSEMNVSTLELGDSALYLCASSSLASDTQYFGPGTRLTVL.

The rearrangement links TRBV11-3 to TRBJ1-5, with 7 bases matching TRBD1. The CDR3 has 19 amino acids. Trimming cost V 10 bases and J 9 bases; bases outside gene matches: 30. Germline V gene data show CDR1 as SGHNT and CDR2 as YENEEA. This CDR3 reads CATQRGQTPIPSHQPPQHF. CDR3 bases: TGTGCCACCCAAAGGGGGCAGACTCCCATCCCATCCCATCAACCGCCCCAGCATTTT.

The chain uses TRBV5-5 and TRBJ1-2, with 7 bases identical to TRBD1. J lost 7 bases, V lost 3 bases, and 9 bases had no gene match. Germline loops: CDR1 SGHKS, CDR2 YYEKEE (reference sequence). The CDR3 is made up of 14 amino acids. CDR3 residues: CASSSPDRAGGYTF. The DNA of the CDR3 is TGTGCCAGCAGCTCTCCTGACAGGGCGGGTGGCTACACCTTC.

This chain connects TRBV19 to TRBJ2-7; D uncertain. Germline V CDR1 and CDR2: LNHDA, SQIVND (reference sequence). The CDR3 contains 15 residues. V lost 1 base and J lost 0, with 10 bases in between. The CDR3 bases are TGTGCCAGTAGTATAGGAACTGCCAGCTCCTACGAGCAGTACTTC. It codes for CASSIGTASSYEQYF.

CDR3 nucleotide sequence: TGTGCCAGCAGCGTCGGGACTAGCGTCTACAATGAGCAGTTCTTC. It codes for CASSVGTSVYNEQFF. The chain is built from TRBV11-2 and TRBJ2-1; 10 nucleotides agree with TRBD2. V gave up 5 bases and J gave up 3 bases; unmatched junction bases: 4. The CDR3 is 15 amino acids. Germline CDR1 SGHAT, CDR2 FQNNGV.

The chain recombines TRBV7-9 with TRBJ2-1; D possibly uses TRBD1 or TRBD2 (5 bases each). Trimming left V 0 bases short and J 8 bases short, with 8 bases between. This CDR3 has 13 amino acids. Germline V lookup: CDR1 SEHNR, CDR2 FQNEAQ (reference sequence). The CDR3 here is CASSLAEGHEQFF. CDR3 bases: TGTGCCAGCAGCTTAGCCGAGGGGCATGAGCAGTTCTTC. Variable domain in full (rest from reference TRBV7-9 and TRBJ2-1): DTGVSQNPRHKITKRGQNVTFRCDPISEHNRLYWYRQTLGQGPEFLTYFQNEAQLEKSRLLSDRFSAERPKGSFSTLEIQRTEQGDSAMYLCASSLAEGHEQFFGPGTRLTVL.

This clone has a handful of counts. The J gene is TRBJ1-2, the V gene TRBV7-2; D unclear. The CDR3 consists of 15 residues. From germline, CDR1 is SGHTA and CDR2 FQGNSA. Trimming pared 4 bases from V and 3 bases from J, leaving 15 bases between. In nucleotides, the CDR3 is TGTGCCAGCAGCTCGAATCATATAGGGTACTATGGCTACACCTTC. Its translation is CASSSNHIGYYGYTF.

The chain joins TRBV10-3 to TRBJ1-3; D not resolved. The CDR3 totals 17 residues. Trimming removed 3 bases at V and 0 bases at J, with 15 bases between. CDR1 and CDR2 (germline): ENHRY, SYGVKD. This chain's CDR3 is CAISDNVGSRSGNTIYF. The CDR3 nucleotides read TGTGCCATCAGTGATAATGTAGGCAGCCGCTCTGGAAACACCATATATTTT.

The V and J genes are TRBV3-1 (or the pseudogene TRBV3-2) and TRBJ1-5; D gene uncertain. The V end lost 3 bases, the J end lost 4 bases, and 10 bases lay between the germline ends. Germline loops: CDR1 LGHDT, CDR2 YNNKEL (reference sequence). This CDR3 region has 14 residues. The CDR3 DNA is TGTGCCAGCAGCCAGGACGGACGAAATCAGCCCCAGCATTTT. Its protein is CASSQDGRNQPQHF.

The chain uses TRBV3-1 (or the pseudogene TRBV3-2) and TRBJ2-3, with no clear D. CDR1 is LGHDT, CDR2 YNNKEL, per germline (reference sequence). The length of the CDR3 is 13 residues. The V end was cut by 2 bases, the J end by 3 bases, with 6 bases between. The CDR3 spells CASSQSQTDTQYF. In nucleotides, the CDR3 is TGTGCCAGCAGCCAATCGCAGACAGATACGCAGTATTTT.

The genes are TRBV12-3 or TRBV12-4 and TRBJ1-2; 7 bases agree with TRBD1. V shed 5 bases and J 7 bases; nucleotides not matched to a gene: 4. The CDR3 is 12 residues long. This CDR3 is CASSQRDSGYTF. The CDR3 nucleotides read TGTGCCAGCAGTCAACGGGACAGTGGCTACACCTTC.

This sequence joins TRBV5-1 and TRBJ1-1; 7 nucleotides match TRBD1. This CDR3 spans 16 amino acids. The germline CDR1 and CDR2 sequences are SGHRS and YFSETQ. The ends lost 1 base at V and 6 bases at J; junction bases unmatched: 12. CDR3 amino acids: CASSLMGGRGWAEAFF. The DNA for the CDR3 is TGCGCCAGCAGCTTGATGGGCGGCAGGGGGTGGGCTGAAGCTTTCTTT.

This clone was found once. For the CDR3, the DNA is TGTGCCAGCAGCTTGGCCGGGGACCGCTCTTATGGCTACACCTTC. Translation: CASSLAGDRSYGYTF. The chain employs TRBV5-6 and TRBJ1-2, with a possible D match to TRBD1 (5 bases). CDR1 SGHDT and CDR2 YYEEEE come from the germline V gene. This CDR3 comprises 15 residues. The V end was cut by 0 bases, the J end by 5 bases, with 14 bases between.

In this sample, this clone turned up once. V usage is TRBV6-5 and J usage is TRBJ1-2; D gene unclear. V was trimmed by 8 bases and J by 0 bases, leaving 10 bases between them. The CDR3 sequence is 13 residues long. CDR1 MNHEY and CDR2 SVGAGI come from the germline V gene. This CDR3 reads CASCRNTNYGYTF. The CDR3 DNA is TGTGCCAGCTGCAGAAATACTAACTATGGCTACACCTTC.

CDR3 DNA: TGCGCCAGCAGCCAAGAAATTGGGGGTATCGGAAACACCATATATTTT. It specifies CASSQEIGGIGNTIYF. V gene TRBV4-1 combines with J gene TRBJ1-3, with D possibly TRBD1 on 5 matching bases. Germline V CDR1 and CDR2: MGHRA, YSYEKL. V lost 0 bases and J lost 4, with 13 bases in between. This CDR3 contains 16 residues.

Only one count was recorded for this clone. This chain joins TRBV5-1 and TRBJ2-2; 7 bases map to TRBD2. Germline V gene sequence: CDR1 SGHRS, CDR2 YFSETQ. The V gene end was trimmed by 4 bases and the J gene end by 0 bases; junction bases not matched to a gene: 9. The CDR3 has 17 amino acids. The CDR3 sequence is CASSPRLLAANTGELFF. CDR3 coding DNA: TGCGCCAGCAGCCCCCGCCTTCTAGCGGCGAACACCGGGGAGCTGTTTTTT.